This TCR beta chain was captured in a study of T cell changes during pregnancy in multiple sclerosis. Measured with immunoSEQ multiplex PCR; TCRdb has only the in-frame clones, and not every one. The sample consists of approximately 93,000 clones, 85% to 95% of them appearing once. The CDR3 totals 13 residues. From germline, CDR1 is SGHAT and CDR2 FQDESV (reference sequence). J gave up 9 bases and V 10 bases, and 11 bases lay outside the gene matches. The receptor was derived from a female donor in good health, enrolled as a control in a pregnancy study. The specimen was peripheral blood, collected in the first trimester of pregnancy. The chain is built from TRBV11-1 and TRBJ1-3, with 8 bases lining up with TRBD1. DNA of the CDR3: TGTGCCACCTCGACAGGGGATTCCGGCACCATATATTTT. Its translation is CATSTGDSGTIYF.